This T cell receptor (beta chain) came from a study of cytomegalovirus exposure and HLA in healthy donors. About the study: Membership in the Caucasian-associated ancestry cluster was found for 65% to 85% of nearly 400 genotyped donors. Points from the study as a whole: A later analysis showed that HLA-associated TCR beta chains had undergone more clonal expansion than equally common others. A highly shared variant cluster was judged a likely technical artifact.

The PCR used 60 Vbeta and 13 Jbeta primers. The table came from immunoSEQ multiplex PCR; TCRdb's copy has only in-frame clones and leaves some out. This table has 140,000 or so clones, around 9.6% appearing once. This clone was picked up a small number of times. Antigen unknown. The CDR3 runs to 14 residues. The V segment lost 0 bases and the J segment 8 bases; nucleotides outside the gene matches: 2. Looked up from germline, CDR1 is SGDLS and CDR2 is YYNGEE. The chain has TRBV9 and TRBJ1-6; 7 bases map to TRBD1. The sequenced material came from PBMCs. This receptor was identified in a male donor in good health and CMV-seronegative. The CDR3 DNA follows: TGTGCCAGCAGCGTAGACAGGGGACATTCACCCCTCCACTTT. Translation gives CASSVDRGHSPLHF. The full variable domain, rest sourced from reference TRBV9 and TRBJ1-6, is DSGVTQTPKHLITATGQRVTLRCSPRSGDLSVYWYQQSLDQGLQFLIQYYNGEERAKGNILERFSAQQFPDLHSELNLSSLELGDSALYFCASSVDRGHSPLHFGNGTRLTVT.